The entry below gives a single T cell receptor beta chain sequence along with its context. This sample was included in a study of control samples from healthy donors and cancer patients. Generated by immunoSEQ multiplex PCR, the TCRdb table keeps only in-frame clones and is missing some. The data hold tens of thousands of clones, with 88% observed a single time. Germline V gives CDR1 SGHTA, CDR2 FQGTGA. The CDR3 totals 14 residues. V shed 5 bases and J 6 bases; nucleotides not matched to a gene: 7. Sequenced: blood. The receptor comes from a woman aged 70-85 years in good health. The chain combines TRBV7-3 with TRBJ1-5; TRBD1 agrees at 7 bases. CDR3 bases: TGTGCCAGCAGCAAAACAGGGGTAGGTCAGCCCCAGCATTTT. Amino acid sequence: CASSKTGVGQPQHF.